This TCR beta chain was found in a study of T cell responses to AZD1222 COVID-19 vaccine. Generated by immunoSEQ multiplex PCR, the TCRdb table keeps only in-frame clones and is missing some. Here the sample spans 95,000 to 120,000 clones, approximately 90% being singletons. Germline V gene lookup returns CDR1 KGHSH and CDR2 LQKENI. With V trimmed by 4 bases and J by 5 bases, 8 bases remained unmatched. The CDR3 has 14 amino acids. Study-wide results and caveats: Donor demographics were predominantly white British with a female majority; clonal diversity may be underestimated. The CD4 TCRs associated with vaccination extended across spike and predominated at 160-218 and 743-854.

Turning to this clone: The target antigen is unknown.

The input for sequencing was peripheral blood, taken 28 days after the second AZD1222 dose. The chain is built from TRBV18 and TRBJ2-7; 7 bases line up with TRBD1. The sequence was obtained from an adult who received the AZD1222 COVID-19 vaccine. As DNA, the CDR3 is TGTGCCAGCTCACAGGGACAGTATCTCGACGAGCAGTACTTC. It translates to CASSQGQYLDEQYF.